This passage covers 9 T cell receptor beta chains from one sample sequenced in a study of T cell repertoires in cytomegalovirus infection (dated by TCRdb to 2018 to 2020). Instrument on record: Illumina HiSeq 1500. TCRdb ran its own pipeline on the public reads, namely fastp trimming at Q25 and MiXCR clone calling, and kept in-frame beta chains. Rows merge per CDR3 protein into single entries with the most common DNA and genes. The sample contains 650,000 to 900,000 distinct CDR3 sequences, approximately 30% of them found a single time. Of the sample, 9.5% to 15% is held by the ten largest clones. Their target antigens are unknown. Read against the paper, the sample's treatment or condition label means: in vitro stimulation with specific CMV peptide epitopes to enrich CMV-specific T cells. Sequences were derived from cultured CD8+ T cells from PBMCs, sampled from culture after CMV antigen stimulation. The receptors come from a human donor in good health (CMV status not recorded). Some clones in this sample may be carry-over from other donors' samples.

This clonotype was recorded many times. This sequence joins TRBV7-2 and TRBJ2-3, with 9 bases aligning to TRBD2. In germline, CDR1 is SGHTA, CDR2 FQGNSA. The CDR3 consists of 17 residues. J gave up 2 bases and V 7 bases, and 13 bases lay outside the gene matches. CDR3 loop: CASIVGLAGASTDTQYF. In DNA, the CDR3 is TGTGCCAGCATCGTAGGGTTAGCGGGGGCCTCCACAGATACGCAGTATTTT. The whole variable domain, filled in from reference TRBV7-2 and TRBJ2-3, reads GAGVSQSPSNKVTEKGKDVELRCDPISGHTALYWYRQSLGQGLEFLIYFQGNSAPDKSGLPSDRFSAERTGGSVSTLTIQRTQQEDSAVYLCASIVGLAGASTDTQYFGPGTRLTVL.

The rearrangement links TRBV4-3 to TRBJ2-2, with a weak D call TRBD2 (5 bases). Trimming removed 1 base from V and 0 bases from J, with 18 bases in between. This CDR3 comprises 19 residues. The germline CDR1 and CDR2 sequences are LGHNA and YSLEER. In DNA, the CDR3 is TGCGCCAGCAGCCAAGGGCTCTACGGTGAGGGCACGAACACCGGGGAGCTGTTTTTT. Protein sequence: CASSQGLYGEGTNTGELFF.

The chain carries TRBV7-9 and TRBJ2-2; unclear D gene. V shed 0 bases and J shed 1 base, with 12 bases lying between them. This CDR3 has 17 amino acids. Germline lookup yields CDR1 SEHNR and CDR2 FQNEAQ (reference sequence). Here the CDR3 reads CASSLARADMNTGELFF. DNA of the CDR3: TGTGCCAGCAGCTTAGCCCGGGCCGACATGAACACCGGGGAGCTGTTTTTT.

This rearrangement joins TRBV27 to TRBJ2-3, with 12 bases fitting TRBD2. CDR3 length equals 18 residues. The junction had 8 bases not matched to a gene; V was cut back by 0 bases and J by 4 bases. Germline V CDR1 and CDR2: MNHEY, SMNVEV (reference sequence). CDR3 bases: TGTGCCAGCAGTTTATCTCCTCTGCGACTAGCGGGGGCAGATACGCAGTATTTT. This encodes CASSLSPLRLAGADTQYF.

V is TRBV5-4 and J is TRBJ2-1; D is perhaps TRBD2 (7 bases). The CDR3 has 14 amino acids. Germline values: CDR1 SGHNT, CDR2 YYREEE (reference sequence). V dropped 2 bases and J dropped 6 bases, with 12 bases sitting between them. DNA of the CDR3: TGTGCCAGCAGCTTCGGGGGGCTCCGCAATGAGCAGTTCTTC. Encoded protein: CASSFGGLRNEQFF.

The chain recombines TRBV27 with TRBJ1-1; D possibly corresponds to TRBD1 (6 bases). CDR1 and CDR2 from the germline V gene are MNHEY and SMNVEV (reference sequence). V gave up 5 bases and J gave up 4 bases, with 17 bases separating them. The CDR3 is made up of 15 amino acids. CDR3 protein: CASSLTGPGVTEAFF. In DNA, the CDR3 is TGTGCCAGCAGTCTGACAGGACCAGGTGTCACTGAAGCTTTCTTT.

J is TRBJ1-1 and V is TRBV5-4; D remains unclear. The CDR3 length is 12 residues. CDR1 SGHNT and CDR2 YYREEE come from the germline V gene (reference sequence). V was pared by 0 bases and J by 7 bases, with 7 bases between. The CDR3 sequence: CASSLVQDEAFF. CDR3 DNA sequence: TGTGCCAGCAGCTTGGTGCAGGATGAAGCTTTCTTT.

The gene calls are TRBV19 and TRBJ1-1; D not resolved. Trimming cost V 5 bases and J 0 bases, with 10 bases left between them. The germline CDR1 and CDR2 sequences are LNHDA and SQIVND (reference sequence). The CDR3 extends over 14 amino acids. The CDR3 sequence: CASSAFQLNTEAFF. CDR3 sequence (DNA): TGTGCCAGTAGTGCCTTTCAGTTGAACACTGAAGCTTTCTTT.

Regarding this clonotype: A junction boundary mismatches the germline segment, possibly from a read error. This rearrangement joins TRBV19 to TRBJ2-1; TRBD2 agrees at 9 bases. Germline CDR1 reads LNHDA; CDR2 reads SQIVND (reference sequence). The CDR3 covers 15 residues. The CDR3 DNA sequence: TGTGTCAGTAGTAGAGCGGGGGGCTCGTACAATGAGCAGTTCTTC. Its protein product is CVSSRAGGSYNEQFF.